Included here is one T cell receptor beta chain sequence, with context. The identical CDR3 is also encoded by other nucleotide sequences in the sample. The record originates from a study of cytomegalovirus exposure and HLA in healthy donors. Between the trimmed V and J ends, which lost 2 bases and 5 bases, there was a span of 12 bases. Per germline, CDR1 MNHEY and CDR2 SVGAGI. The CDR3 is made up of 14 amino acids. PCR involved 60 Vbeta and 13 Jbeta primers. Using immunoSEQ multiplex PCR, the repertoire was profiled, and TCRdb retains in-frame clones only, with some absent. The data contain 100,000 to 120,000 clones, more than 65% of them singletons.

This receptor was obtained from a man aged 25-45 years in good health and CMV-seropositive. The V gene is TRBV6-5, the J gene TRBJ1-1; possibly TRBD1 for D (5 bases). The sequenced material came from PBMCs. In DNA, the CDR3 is TGTGCCAGCAGTTACAGGGAAGGGGATACTGAAGCTTTCTTT. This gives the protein CASSYREGDTEAFF.